These 6 T cell receptor beta chains share one sample of origin, sequenced in a study of technical replicates of blood from several donors (dated by TCRdb to 2016 to 2017). The library came from the immunoSEQ multiplex PCR assay. TCRdb mirrors the immuneACCESS table, restricted to in-frame sequences. Some clones are absent from its copies; in checked studies, under half trace to an unresolved V gene, and the reason for the others is unknown. This sample comprises about 76,000 clones, 95% to 97% of them detected only once. The ten top clones hold 0.2% to 0.25% of the sample. Sequenced: T cells isolated from PBMCs. These receptor sequences come from a human donor in good health.

This clone rates as medium-sized. The CDR3 nucleotides are TGTGCCAGCAGCCCACTCAGCACCGGGACTAGCACCTTCGAGCAGTACTTC. This sequence encodes CASSPLSTGTSTFEQYF. V is TRBV9 and J is TRBJ2-7; 9 positions match TRBD2. CDR1 SGDLS and CDR2 YYNGEE come from the germline V gene. J gave up 6 bases and V 4 bases, and 17 bases lay outside the gene matches. This CDR3 has 17 amino acids. Combining the CDR3 with reference TRBV9 and TRBJ2-7 gives the whole variable domain DSGVTQTPKHLITATGQRVTLRCSPRSGDLSVYWYQQSLDQGLQFLIQYYNGEERAKGNILERFSAQQFPDLHSELNLSSLELGDSALYFCASSPLSTGTSTFEQYFGPGTRLTVT.

This rearrangement joins TRBV28 to TRBJ1-4; unclear D gene. The germline gives CDR1 MDHEN, CDR2 SYDVKM. V was clipped by 6 bases and J by 7 bases, with 9 bases between them. The CDR3 sequence is 12 residues long. Here the CDR3 DNA reads TGTGCCAGCAGGAGGGCCCTTGAAAAACTGTTTTTT. Its translation: CASRRALEKLFF.

The chain is built from TRBV7-2 and TRBJ2-5, with 9 bases aligning to TRBD2. From germline, CDR1 is SGHTA and CDR2 FQGNSA. The trim removed 1 base at V and 5 bases at J, leaving 5 bases unmatched. CDR3 size: 15 residues. CDR3: CASSLGPAGGETQYF. Written as DNA, the CDR3 is TGTGCCAGCAGCTTAGGGCCGGCGGGAGGGGAGACCCAGTACTTC.

The chain employs TRBV6-1 and TRBJ2-7; tentatively, D is TRBD2 (6 bases). The V end lost 6 bases, the J end lost 4 bases, and 13 bases lay between the germline ends. Germline values: CDR1 MNHNS, CDR2 SASEGT. CDR3 length equals 13 residues. In DNA, the CDR3 is TGTGCCAGCAGCCAGACTAGGCCTTACGAGCAGTACTTC. The encoded protein is CASSQTRPYEQYF.

This chain's CDR3 is CASQEYSGNTIYF. In DNA form, the CDR3 reads TGTGCCAGTCAGGAATACTCTGGAAACACCATATATTTT. This chain joins TRBV7-2 and TRBJ1-3; unclear D gene. Germline V gene sequence: CDR1 SGHTA, CDR2 FQGNSA. The V and J ends lost 9 bases and 0 bases respectively, with 9 bases between them. The CDR3 is 13 residues long.

The chain couples TRBV19 to TRBJ1-3; no reliable D call. Germline V gives CDR1 LNHDA, CDR2 SQIVND (reference sequence). V lost 8 bases and J 0 bases, leaving 11 bases between the germline ends. CDR3 size: 14 residues. The CDR3 DNA sequence: TGTGCCAGTTGCCGGGGAGGCTCTGGAAACACCATATATTTT. Translation gives CASCRGGSGNTIYF. Complete variable domain (other parts from reference TRBV19 and TRBJ1-3): DGGITQSPKYLFRKEGQNVTLSCEQNLNHDAMYWYRQDPGQGLRLIYYSQIVNDFQKGDIAEGYSVSREKKESFPLTVTSAQKNPTAFYLCASCRGGSGNTIYFGEGSWLTVV.